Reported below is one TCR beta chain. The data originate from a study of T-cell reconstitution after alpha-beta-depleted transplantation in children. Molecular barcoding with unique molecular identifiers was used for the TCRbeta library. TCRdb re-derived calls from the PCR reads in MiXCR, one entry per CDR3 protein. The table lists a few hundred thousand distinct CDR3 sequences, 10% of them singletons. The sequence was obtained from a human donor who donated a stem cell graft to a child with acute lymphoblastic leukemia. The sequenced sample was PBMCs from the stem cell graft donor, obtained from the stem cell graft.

CDR3 DNA: TGTGCCAGCGGCCTCCTTTCCTACGAGCAGTACTTC. It encodes CASGLLSYEQYF. The chain uses TRBV4-2 and TRBJ2-7; no firm D call. The germline gives CDR1 LGHNA, CDR2 YNFKEQ. This CDR3 region has 12 residues. V was trimmed by 8 bases and J by 1 base, leaving 9 bases between them.